Below, one TCR beta chain is given with its context. What it recognizes is unknown. The record originates from a study of lymphopenia after photon versus proton radiotherapy. Study-level results: Oligoclonal CD8+ Temra expansion after nadir drove photon patients' diversity drop.

Profiled with immunoSEQ multiplex PCR; TCRdb holds only in-frame clones, not every one. Seen here are 50,000 to 60,000 clones, approximately 92% observed once, and the top ten hold over 15%. Looked up from germline, CDR1 is KGHSH and CDR2 is LQKENI. The CDR3 has 14 residues. The ends were cut back, 1 base at V and 1 base at J, with 7 bases in the middle. This receptor was taken from a woman aged 40-49 years with cholangiocarcinoma. The input for sequencing was peripheral blood, taken from a patient treated with photon-based radiotherapy. This sequence joins TRBV18 and TRBJ2-5, with no clear D. The CDR3 DNA reads TGTGCCAGCTCACCACTTAGGATCCAAGAGACCCAGTACTTC. Its protein product is CASSPLRIQETQYF.